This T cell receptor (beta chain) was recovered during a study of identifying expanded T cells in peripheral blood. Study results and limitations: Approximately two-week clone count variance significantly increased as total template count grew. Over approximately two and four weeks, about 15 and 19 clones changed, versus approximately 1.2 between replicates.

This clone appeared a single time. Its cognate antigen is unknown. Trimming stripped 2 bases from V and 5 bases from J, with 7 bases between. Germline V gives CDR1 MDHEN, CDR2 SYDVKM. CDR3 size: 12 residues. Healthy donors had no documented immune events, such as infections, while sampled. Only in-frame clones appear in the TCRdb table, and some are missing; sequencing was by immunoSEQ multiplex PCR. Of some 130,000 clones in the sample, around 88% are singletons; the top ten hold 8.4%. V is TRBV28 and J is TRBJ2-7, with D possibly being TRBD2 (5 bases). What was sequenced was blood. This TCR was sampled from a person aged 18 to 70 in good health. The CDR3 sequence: CASSLRGNEQYF. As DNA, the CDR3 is TGTGCCAGCAGTTTACGGGGAAACGAGCAGTACTTC. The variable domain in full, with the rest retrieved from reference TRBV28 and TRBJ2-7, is DVKVTQSSRYLVKRTGEKVFLECVQDMDHENMFWYRQDPGLGLRLIYFSYDVKMKEKGDIPEGYSVSREKKERFSLILESASTNQTSMYLCASSLRGNEQYFGPGTRLTVT.